The subject of this entry is one T cell receptor beta chain. Its recognized antigen is unknown. No base quality information exists; no much larger clone differs at one position. Cells were frozen in aliquots of 400,000 to 600,000 in DMSO/FBS in liquid nitrogen, and a single aliquot from each fraction was used for sequencing. All 30 patients in the study underwent endoscopy and small intestinal biopsy. Once intraepithelial cells had been isolated, the leftover biopsy tissue was digested with collagenase to release lamina propria cells. Genomic DNA was extracted from frozen unsorted cell fractions using the Qiagen DNeasy blood extraction kit. In the germline V gene (reference sequence), CDR1 corresponds to SEHNR and CDR2 to FQNEAQ. There are 14 amino acids in the CDR3, from cysteine to phenylalanine inclusive. Of the read, only the CDR3 DNA is kept; its 42 bases are in frame from base 1. At the junction V is shortened by 7 bases and J by 8 bases; bases outside the gene matches: 8.

These data come from a study of coeliac disease (dated by TCRdb to between 2021 and 2024). Notes on the research overall: High-resolution HLA typing was unavailable, so biased TRBV7-2 usage was queried as a proof of principle. Next-generation sequencing of rearranged TRB and TRG CDR3 regions was used on small intestinal lymphocyte fractions taken from coeliac and non-coeliac patients. The aim was to characterise TR repertoires of small intestinal T cells in active, refractory type I and gluten-free-diet-treated coeliac disease. The full study included roughly 30 patients: some 22 with serologically confirmed coeliac disease and 8 controls with non-small intestinal disorders. TRB sequencing was successfully performed on samples from around 30 subjects, among which 20 to 25 paired bulk unsorted intraepithelial and lamina propria cell samples were included. The paper as a whole reports these results and caveats: Cross-contamination between compartments was possible, because separating intraepithelial cells from lamina propria cells did not produce high-purity fractions. The approach was considered by the authors to be unsuitable for unbiased detection of gliadin-specific T cells, as gliadin-specific T cells are scarce and rarely shared between patients. TRB repertoires were mostly private, with most amino acid sequences found in only one sample, and V-gene usage showed no significant difference between disease groups. Published gliadin-specific TRB sequences turned up in about 50% of the 18 coeliac lamina propria samples, compared with only 1 of 6 controls. Compared with controls, active coeliac intraepithelial and lamina propria samples had TRB and TRG repertoires of lower clonality, which suggests that diverse T cells were recruited.

The library was built by means of the immunoSEQ multiplex PCR assay. The TR loci were subjected to amplification by multiplexed PCR, for which V gene segments served as targets of the forward primers and J gene segments as targets of the reverse primers. The amplified CDR3 regions were sequenced using the Illumina HiSeq System. Turning to the authors' computational methods: A nearest-neighbour algorithm merged closely related reads to remove PCR and sequencing errors and collapse data into unique sequences. Two measures summarised the repertoires: clonality, and T cell density, defined as TR molecules per amount of genomic DNA input. CDR3 amino acid sequences present in at least 80% of unsorted samples were defined as public TRs, and these public TRs were then tested for differential abundance between coeliac and control samples. Every lamina propria sample was searched for matches to a list of roughly 220 published gliadin-specific TRB sequences. Kruskal-Wallis tests followed by Dunn post-tests were used to test for differences in clonality and density between disease groups. The table was pulled from immuneACCESS by TCRdb, which kept in-frame rearrangements only. Such tables lose some clones; where checked, under half of the loss comes from unresolved V genes, and the rest has no known cause. The V and J calls and clone size were taken over from that table, and D and trimming were inferred from the DNA. This sample gives about 3,300 clones in total; roughly 70% of them show up just once. The top ten clones comprise around 19% of the sample.

Sequenced: lymphocytes from the gut lamina propria. The label giving this sample's cell subset or site can be read as: lamina propria cell (LPC) fraction of small intestinal biopsy. The sequence joins TRBV7-9 to TRBJ2-1, with 10 central nucleotides matching TRBD2. The TCR comes from an elderly man without celiac disease. CDR3 region: CASNLGLAEYEQFF. The DNA is as follows: TGTGCCAGCAACCTCGGACTAGCGGAGTATGAGCAGTTCTTC.